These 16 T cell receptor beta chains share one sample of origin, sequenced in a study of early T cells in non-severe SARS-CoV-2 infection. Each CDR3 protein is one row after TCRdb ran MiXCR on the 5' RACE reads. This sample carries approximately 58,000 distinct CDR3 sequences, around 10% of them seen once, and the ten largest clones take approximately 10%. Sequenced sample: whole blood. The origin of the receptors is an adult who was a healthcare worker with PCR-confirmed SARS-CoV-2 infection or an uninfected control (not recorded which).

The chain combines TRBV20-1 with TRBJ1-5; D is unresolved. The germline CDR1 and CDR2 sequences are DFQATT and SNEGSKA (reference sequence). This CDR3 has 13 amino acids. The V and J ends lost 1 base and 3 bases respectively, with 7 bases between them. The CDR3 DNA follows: TGCAGTGCTAGAGCAGGATCCAATCAGCCCCAGCATTTT. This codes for CSARAGSNQPQHF.

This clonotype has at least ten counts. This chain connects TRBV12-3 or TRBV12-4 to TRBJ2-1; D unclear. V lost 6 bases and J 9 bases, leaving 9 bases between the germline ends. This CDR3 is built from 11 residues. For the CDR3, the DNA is TGTGCCAGCAGGGTTGTTGGTGAGCAGTTCTTC. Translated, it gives CASRVVGEQFF.

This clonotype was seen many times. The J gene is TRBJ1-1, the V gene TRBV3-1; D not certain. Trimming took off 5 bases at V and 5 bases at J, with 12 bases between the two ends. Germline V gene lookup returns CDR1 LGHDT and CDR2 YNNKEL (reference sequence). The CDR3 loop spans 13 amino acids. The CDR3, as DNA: TGTGCCAGCAGCTTCCGGGGTGGAACTGAAGCTTTCTTT. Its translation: CASSFRGGTEAFF.

CDR3 DNA sequence: TGTGCCAGCAGTTCCTCATCGCAACTAGTAAGGGTACAGGGGGCTGAGCAGTACTTC. Amino acid sequence: CASSSSSQLVRVQGAEQYF. The chain employs TRBV6-5 and TRBJ2-7; 9 bases line up with TRBD1. In germline, CDR1 is MNHEY, CDR2 SVGAGI. V lost 4 bases to trimming and J lost 7 bases; unmatched junction nucleotides: 23. The CDR3 covers 19 residues.

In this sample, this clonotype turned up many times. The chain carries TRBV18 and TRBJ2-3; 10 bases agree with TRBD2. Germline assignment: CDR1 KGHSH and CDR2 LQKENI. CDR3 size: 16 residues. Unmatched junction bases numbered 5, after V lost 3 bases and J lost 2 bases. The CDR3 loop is CASSPRAGGLTDTQYF. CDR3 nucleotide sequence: TGTGCCAGCTCACCCCGAGCGGGGGGGCTCACAGATACGCAGTATTTT.

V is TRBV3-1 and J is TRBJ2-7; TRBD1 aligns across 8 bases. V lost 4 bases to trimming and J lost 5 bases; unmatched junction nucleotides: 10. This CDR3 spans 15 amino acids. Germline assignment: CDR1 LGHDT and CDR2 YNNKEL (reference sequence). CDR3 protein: CASSLGQGLGNEQYF. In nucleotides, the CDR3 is TGTGCCAGCAGCCTCGGACAGGGACTTGGGAACGAGCAGTACTTC.

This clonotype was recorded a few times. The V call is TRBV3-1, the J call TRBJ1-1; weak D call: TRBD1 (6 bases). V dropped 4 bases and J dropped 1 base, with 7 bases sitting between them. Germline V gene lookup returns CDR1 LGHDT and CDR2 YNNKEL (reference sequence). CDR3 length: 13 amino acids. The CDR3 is CASSPRGNTEAFF. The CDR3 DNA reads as TGTGCCAGCAGCCCCAGGGGGAACACTGAAGCTTTCTTT.

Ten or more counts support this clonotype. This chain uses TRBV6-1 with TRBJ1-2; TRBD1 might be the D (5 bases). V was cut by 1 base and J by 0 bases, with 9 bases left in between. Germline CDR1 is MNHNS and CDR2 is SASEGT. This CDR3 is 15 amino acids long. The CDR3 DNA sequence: TGTGCCAGCAGTGAAGGGGACGCTACTAACTATGGCTACACCTTC. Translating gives CASSEGDATNYGYTF.

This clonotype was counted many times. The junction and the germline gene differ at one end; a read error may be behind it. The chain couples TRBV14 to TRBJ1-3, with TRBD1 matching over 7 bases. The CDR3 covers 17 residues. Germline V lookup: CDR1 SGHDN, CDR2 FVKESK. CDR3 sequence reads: CASSQGGTAVSENTIYF. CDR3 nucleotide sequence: TGTGCCAGCAGCCAAGGTGGGACAGCAGTCTCTGAAAACACCATATATTTT.

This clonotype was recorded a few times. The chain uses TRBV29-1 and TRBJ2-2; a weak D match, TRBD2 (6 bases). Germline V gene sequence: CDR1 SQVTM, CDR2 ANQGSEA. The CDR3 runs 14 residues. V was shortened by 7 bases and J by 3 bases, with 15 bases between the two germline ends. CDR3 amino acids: CSATAGTDTGELFF. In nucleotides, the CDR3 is TGCAGCGCCACGGCGGGGACGGACACCGGGGAGCTGTTTTTT.

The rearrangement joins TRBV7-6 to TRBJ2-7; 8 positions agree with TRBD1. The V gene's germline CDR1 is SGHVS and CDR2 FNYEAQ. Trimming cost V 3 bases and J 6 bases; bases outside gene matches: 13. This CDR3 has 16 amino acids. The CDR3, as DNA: TGTGCCAGCAGCTTCCGTCCTCCGACAGGGGACCGCGAGCAGTACTTC. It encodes CASSFRPPTGDREQYF. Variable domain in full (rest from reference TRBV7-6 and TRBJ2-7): GAGVSQSPRYKVTKRGQDVALRCDPISGHVSLYWYRQALGQGPEFLTYFNYEAQQDKSGLPNDRFSAERPEGSISTLTIQRTEQRDSAMYRCASSFRPPTGDREQYFGPGTRLTVT.

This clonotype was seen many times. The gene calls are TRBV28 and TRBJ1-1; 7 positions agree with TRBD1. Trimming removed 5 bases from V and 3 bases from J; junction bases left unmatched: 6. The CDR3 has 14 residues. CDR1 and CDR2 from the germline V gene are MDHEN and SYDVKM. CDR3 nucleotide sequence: TGTGCCAGCAGTCTGTTCAGGGGGGACACTGAAGCTTTCTTT. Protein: CASSLFRGDTEAFF.

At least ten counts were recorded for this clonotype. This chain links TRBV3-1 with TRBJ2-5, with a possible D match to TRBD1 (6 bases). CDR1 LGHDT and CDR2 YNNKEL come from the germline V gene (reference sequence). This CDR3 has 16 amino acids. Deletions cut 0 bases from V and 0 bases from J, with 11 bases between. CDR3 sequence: CASSQDRTDDQETQYF. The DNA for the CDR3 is TGTGCCAGCAGCCAAGACAGGACAGACGACCAAGAGACCCAGTACTTC.

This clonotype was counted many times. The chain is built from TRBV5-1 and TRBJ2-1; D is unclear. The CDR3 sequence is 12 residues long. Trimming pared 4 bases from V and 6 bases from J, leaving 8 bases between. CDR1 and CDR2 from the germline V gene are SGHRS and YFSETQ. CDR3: CASSVSSNEQFF. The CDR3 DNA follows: TGCGCCAGCAGCGTCTCCAGCAATGAGCAGTTCTTC.

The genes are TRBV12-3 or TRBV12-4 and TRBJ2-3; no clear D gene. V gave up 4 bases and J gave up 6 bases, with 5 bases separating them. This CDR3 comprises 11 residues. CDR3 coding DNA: TGTGCCAGCAGTTCCCCCGATACGCAGTATTTT. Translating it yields CASSSPDTQYF.

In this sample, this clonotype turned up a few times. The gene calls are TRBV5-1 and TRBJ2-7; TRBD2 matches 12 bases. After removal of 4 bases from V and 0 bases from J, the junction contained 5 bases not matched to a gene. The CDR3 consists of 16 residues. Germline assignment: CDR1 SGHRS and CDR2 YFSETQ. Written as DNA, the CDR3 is TGCGCCAGCAGCCCTGGACTAGCGGGATCCTCCTACGAGCAGTACTTC. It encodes CASSPGLAGSSYEQYF. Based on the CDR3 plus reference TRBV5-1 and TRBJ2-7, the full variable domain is KAGVTQTPRYLIKTRGQQVTLSCSPISGHRSVSWYQQTPGQGLQFLFEYFSETQRNKGNFPGRFSGRQFSNSRSEMNVSTLELGDSALYLCASSPGLAGSSYEQYFGPGTRLTVT.